The following is a T cell receptor beta chain sequence with its context. Its antigen is still unknown. This sample was included in a study of cytomegalovirus exposure and HLA in healthy donors. Study-level findings and limits: TCR sequences were mostly rare, though some public TCRs occurred in many donors. The listing of 160 or so TCR beta chains classed them as cytomegalovirus-associated.

The CDR3 loop spans 15 amino acids. The germline V gene encodes CDR1 SGHRS and CDR2 YFSETQ. The trim removed 0 bases at V and 5 bases at J, leaving 7 bases unmatched. The primer mix had 60 Vbeta and 13 Jbeta primers. TCRdb's table, derived via immunoSEQ multiplex PCR, lists solely in-frame clones and lacks some. In the table there are about 150,000 clones, around 80% of which are singletons. This sequence was found in a woman in her 30s in good health and CMV-seropositive. The gene calls are TRBV5-1 and TRBJ1-2; TRBD1 agrees at 7 bases. Specimen: PBMCs. The CDR3 DNA reads TGCGCCAGCAGCTTGGGGGGGCCGGGACAGTATGGCTACACCTTC. Its translation is CASSLGGPGQYGYTF. The whole variable domain, filled in from reference TRBV5-1 and TRBJ1-2, reads KAGVTQTPRYLIKTRGQQVTLSCSPISGHRSVSWYQQTPGQGLQFLFEYFSETQRNKGNFPGRFSGRQFSNSRSEMNVSTLELGDSALYLCASSLGGPGQYGYTFGSGTRLTVV.